What follows are 19 T cell receptor beta chains derived from one specimen sequenced in a study of response to subunit inactivated influenza vaccine. TCRdb called the RT-PCR reads again in MiXCR, with one record for every CDR3 protein. The sample contains more than 550,000 distinct CDR3 sequences, 10% to 12% of which appear only once. These data also formed part of another study, on T cells expressing NK-cell markers. That investigation notes: Beta-chain TCR cDNA was generated via 5'RACE template switching with UMIs.

The sequencing here drew on PBMCs from blood, taken on the day of vaccination. All receptors come from a man in his fifties or sixties who received an inactivated influenza vaccine.

This clonotype was detected a few times. The chain combines TRBV20-1 with TRBJ2-1; D perhaps matches TRBD2 (5 bases). This CDR3 contains 17 residues. V was pared by 0 bases and J by 0 bases, with 15 bases between. The germline V gene encodes CDR1 DFQATT and CDR2 SNEGSKA (reference sequence). The CDR3 region is CSARDRRITTSYNEQFF. The CDR3 DNA is TGCAGTGCTAGAGATAGGAGGATCACCACCTCCTACAATGAGCAGTTCTTC.

The V call is TRBV12-3 or TRBV12-4, the J call TRBJ2-5, with TRBD2 matching over 9 bases. With 5 bases clipped from V and 5 bases from J, the junction kept 9 bases outside the gene matches. This CDR3 spans 15 amino acids. The CDR3 reads CASSGDGTSSETQYF. Here the CDR3 DNA reads TGTGCCAGCAGTGGGGATGGGACTAGCTCGGAGACCCAGTACTTC.

Ten or more counts support this clonotype. CDR3: CASSPSRDSRYTGELFF. The CDR3, as DNA: TGCGCCAGCAGCCCCAGCCGGGACAGCCGATACACCGGGGAGCTGTTTTTT. The chain employs TRBV4-3 and TRBJ2-2; TRBD1 aligns across 7 bases. The germline V gene encodes CDR1 LGHNA and CDR2 YSLEER. There are 17 residues in the CDR3. With V trimmed by 4 bases and J by 3 bases, 11 bases remained unmatched.

This clonotype has ten or more counts. The rearrangement joins TRBV29-1 to TRBJ2-1, with D unresolved. The CDR3 contains 13 residues. CDR1 is SQVTM and CDR2 is ANQGSEA in the germline V gene. Trimming took off 1 base at V and 3 bases at J, with 7 bases between the two ends. CDR3 coding DNA: TGCAGCGTTGAAGGCCGTTTCTACAATGAGCAGTTCTTC. Its protein is CSVEGRFYNEQFF.

The V gene is TRBV29-1, the J gene TRBJ2-3; D remains ambiguous. Germline V gives CDR1 SQVTM, CDR2 ANQGSEA. The CDR3 loop spans 12 amino acids. V was pared by 3 bases and J by 2 bases, with 6 bases between. This CDR3 reads CSVERITDTQYF. The CDR3 DNA reads TGCAGCGTTGAGCGTATCACAGATACGCAGTATTTT.

This clonotype has a handful of counts. The chain joins TRBV6-2 or TRBV6-3 to TRBJ2-7; D remains ambiguous. There are 15 residues in the CDR3. V was pared by 7 bases and J by 1 base, with 17 bases between. CDR1 and CDR2 (germline): MNHEY, SVGEGT. CDR3 coding DNA: TGTGCCAGCACCCCCAGAGGATTGACTTCCTACGAGCAGTACTTC. Residues: CASTPRGLTSYEQYF.

This clonotype occurred a few times. The chain carries TRBV7-2 and TRBJ2-3, with D perhaps assigned TRBD1 or TRBD2 (6 bases each). V lost 0 bases and J 0 bases, leaving 10 bases between the germline ends. This CDR3 has 16 residues. The germline V gene has CDR1 SGHTA and CDR2 FQGNSA. CDR3 DNA sequence: TGTGCCAGCAGCTTAGCCCCGGGGGCCAGCACAGATACGCAGTATTTT. This encodes CASSLAPGASTDTQYF.

The CDR3 DNA follows: TGCGCCAGCAGCCAAGATCGGAGTCTAGCGGGAGGGCAAGTCTTGGGCGAGCAGTACTTC. It yields the protein CASSQDRSLAGGQVLGEQYF. V and J are TRBV4-3 and TRBJ2-7, with 12 bases fitting TRBD2. Losses at the gene ends were 0 bases for V and 6 bases for J; bases not matched to a gene: 18. Germline assignment: CDR1 LGHNA and CDR2 YSLEER. The CDR3 extends over 20 amino acids.

This clonotype was counted between two and nine times. The V and J genes are TRBV11-2 and TRBJ2-5; TRBD1 is a possible D gene (6 bases). CDR1 SGHAT and CDR2 FQNNGV come from the germline V gene. V gave up 5 bases and J gave up 5 bases, with 12 bases separating them. This CDR3 is 13 amino acids long. CDR3 sequence: CASSETGAETQYF. DNA for the CDR3: TGTGCCAGCAGCGAGACAGGTGCGGAGACCCAGTACTTC.

The V gene is TRBV5-6, the J gene TRBJ2-1, with TRBD2 matching 8 bases. Trimming took 0 bases from V and 0 from J; bases not matched to a gene: 2. There are 16 residues in the CDR3. Germline V gene lookup returns CDR1 SGHDT and CDR2 YYEEEE. The CDR3, as DNA: TGTGCCAGCAGCTTGGGACTAGCGCTCTCCTACAATGAGCAGTTCTTC. Translation gives CASSLGLALSYNEQFF.

V and J are TRBV11-2 and TRBJ2-1; weak D call: TRBD2 (5 bases). The CDR3 is 16 amino acids. Trimming took 0 bases from V and 15 from J, leaving 24 bases between them. Germline CDR1 is SGHAT and CDR2 is FQNNGV. The CDR3 DNA follows: TGTGCCAGCAGCTTAGAAACGACTAATAGGAATCGGGATCTGTTCTTC. Its translation: CASSLETTNRNRDLFF.

This clonotype was recorded many times. V is TRBV5-1 and J is TRBJ1-6, with D unclear. CDR3 size: 13 residues. The V end lost 5 bases, the J end lost 8 bases, and 11 bases lay between the germline ends. Germline V CDR1 and CDR2: SGHRS, YFSETQ. CDR3 region: CASSSTVDSPLHF. In DNA form, the CDR3 reads TGCGCCAGCAGTTCTACAGTTGATTCACCCCTCCACTTT.

V gene TRBV30 combines with J gene TRBJ2-7; D remains unclear. V lost 0 bases to trimming and J lost 6 bases, with 9 bases between them. This CDR3 has 12 residues. Looked up from germline, CDR1 is GTSNPN and CDR2 is SVGIG (reference sequence). The CDR3 region is CAWSVSPGEQYF. The CDR3 DNA follows: TGTGCCTGGAGTGTATCGCCAGGCGAGCAGTACTTC.

The V gene is TRBV27, the J gene TRBJ2-7; D remains ambiguous. Germline CDR1 MNHEY, CDR2 SMNVEV (reference sequence). The V gene lost 6 bases and the J gene lost 0 bases, with 9 bases spanning the gap. The CDR3 has 13 residues. The CDR3 sequence: CASRPDFSYEQYF. DNA of the CDR3: TGTGCCAGCAGACCTGACTTCTCCTACGAGCAGTACTTC.

This chain uses TRBV5-5 with TRBJ1-1, with D possibly matching TRBD1 (5 bases). Trimming removed 3 bases from V and 4 bases from J, with 10 bases in between. Germline CDR1 SGHKS, CDR2 YYEKEE (reference sequence). This CDR3 is built from 13 residues. The CDR3 DNA reads TGTGCCAGCAGCTGGGGCGGGGGCACTGAAGCTTTCTTT. Translated, it gives CASSWGGGTEAFF.

At least ten counts were recorded for this clonotype. The chain couples TRBV12-3 or TRBV12-4 to TRBJ1-6; 8 bases are a match to TRBD1. The CDR3 length is 14 residues. Trimming at V came to 6 bases and at J to 5 bases, leaving 3 bases not matched to a gene. The CDR3 protein is CASSRQGNNSPLHF. The CDR3 bases are TGTGCCAGCAGCCGACAGGGGAATAATTCACCCCTCCACTTT.

The rearrangement joins TRBV15 to TRBJ2-3, with 9 bases fitting TRBD2. V was clipped by 6 bases and J by 2 bases; unmatched bases: 6. This CDR3 comprises 15 residues. Germline V gene sequence: CDR1 LNHNV, CDR2 YYDKDF (reference sequence). The CDR3 region has the DNA TGTGCCACCAGGGAGCGGGGGGTAACCACAGATACGCAGTATTTT. Protein sequence: CATRERGVTTDTQYF.

This clonotype was seen a few times. This chain joins TRBV28 and TRBJ2-5; D perhaps matches TRBD2 (6 bases). The CDR3 runs to 18 residues. V gave up 3 bases and J gave up 1 base, with 21 bases separating them. Germline CDR1 and CDR2: MDHEN and SYDVKM. The CDR3 region is CASSFTPGSVPFQETQYF. CDR3 DNA: TGTGCCAGCAGTTTCACCCCCGGGAGTGTACCCTTCCAAGAGACCCAGTACTTC.

The sample holds a few counts of this clonotype. The chain employs TRBV6-2 or TRBV6-3 and TRBJ2-1; D is possibly TRBD1 or TRBD2 (5 bases each). The CDR3 has 14 amino acids. V dropped 8 bases and J dropped 10 bases, with 21 bases sitting between them. Per the germline V gene, CDR1 is MNHEY and CDR2 is SVGEGT. The CDR3 is CASQSLSGTSEQFF. Here the CDR3 DNA reads TGTGCCAGCCAATCTTTATCCGGGACCAGCGAGCAGTTCTTC.